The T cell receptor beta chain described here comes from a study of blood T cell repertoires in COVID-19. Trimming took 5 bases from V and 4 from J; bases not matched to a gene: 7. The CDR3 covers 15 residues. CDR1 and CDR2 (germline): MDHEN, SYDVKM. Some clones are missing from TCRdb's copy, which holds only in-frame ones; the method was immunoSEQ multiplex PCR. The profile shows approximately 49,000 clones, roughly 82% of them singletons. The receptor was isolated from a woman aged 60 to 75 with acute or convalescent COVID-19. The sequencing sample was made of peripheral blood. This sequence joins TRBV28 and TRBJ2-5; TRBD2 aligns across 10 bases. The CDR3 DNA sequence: TGTGCCAGCAGTCCCCGGCTAGCGGGGGTAGAGACCCAGTACTTC. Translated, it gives CASSPRLAGVETQYF.